A selection of T cell receptor beta chains follows, all from one sample in a study of brain T cells in children with intractable seizures. Profiled with immunoSEQ multiplex PCR; TCRdb holds only in-frame clones, not every one. The data contain 300,000 to 400,000 clones, about 93% of them singletons. Sample: peripheral blood, taken roughly 5 months after surgery. The receptors were sampled from a boy younger than two with tuberous sclerosis and intractable seizures. The CDR3 runs from the conserved cysteine through the conserved F or W. A D gene is named only where the DNA matches it firmly. Clone size appears in some rows only: once, few, many, or a class for an expanded clone.

- | TRBD2 | TRBJ2-1 | TRBV10-1 | CASSESSGNPDNEQFF | TGCGCCAGCAGTGAGTCCAGCGGGAATCCCGACAATGAGCAGTTCTTC
- | TRBD2 | TRBJ2-2 | TRBV9 | CASSPGLAGGPGRELFF | TGTGCCAGCAGCCCAGGACTAGCGGGGGGGCCGGGCCGGGAGCTGTTTTTT
once | TRBD2 | TRBJ2-1 | TRBV6-5 | CASRGLGGRYNEQFF | TGTGCCAGCAGGGGTCTGGGAGGGCGGTACAATGAGCAGTTCTTC
- | TRBD1 | TRBJ1-5 | TRBV27 | CASSLTLGQGVQPQHF | TGTGCCAGCAGTTTGACCTTGGGACAGGGGGTCCAGCCCCAGCATTTT
- | - | TRBJ1-6 | TRBV28 | CASRGSYNSPLHF | TGTGCCAGCCGTGGCTCCTATAATTCACCCCTCCACTTT
once | TRBD2 | TRBJ2-3 | TRBV9 | CASSPRGSGRTDTQYF | TGTGCCAGCAGCCCCCGGGGTAGCGGGCGCACAGATACGCAGTATTTT
once | - | TRBJ1-2 | TRBV3-1/TRBV3-2 | CASSQVTNYGYTF | TGTGCCAGCAGCCAAGTTACCAACTATGGCTACACCTTC
- | - | TRBJ2-7 | TRBV5-6 | CASGGTGMQYF | TGTGCCAGCGGGGGAACAGGAATGCAGTACTTC
- | - | TRBJ2-7 | TRBV19 | CASSWDVSYEQYF | TGTGCCAGTTCATGGGACGTATCCTACGAGCAGTACTTC
- | - | TRBJ1-5 | TRBV5-1 | CASSHQPQHF | TGCGCCAGCAGCCATCAGCCCCAGCATTTT
- | - | TRBJ1-2 | TRBV3-1/TRBV3-2 | CASSQDWRDGYTF | TGTGCCAGCAGCCAAGATTGGAGGGATGGCTACACCTTC
once | - | TRBJ1-6 | TRBV30 | CAWSVDRSPLHF | TGTGCCTGGAGTGTAGACCGTTCACCCCTCCACTTT
- | TRBD2 | TRBJ2-5 | TRBV7-9 | CASSRGVPQETQYF | TGTGCCAGCAGCCGGGGGGTCCCGCAAGAGACCCAGTACTTC
- | - | TRBJ1-2 | TRBV19 | CASRYGYTF | TGTGCCAGCCGTTATGGCTACACCTTC
- | - | TRBJ1-2 | TRBV18 | CASSPDNYGYTF | TGTGCCAGCTCACCAGATAACTATGGCTACACCTTC
- | - | TRBJ1-1 | TRBV20-1 | CSALTATEAFF | TGCAGTGCCTTGACAGCAACTGAAGCTTTCTTT
- | TRBD2 | TRBJ2-1 | TRBV7-9 | CASSSTGTSGVWRDNEQFF | TGTGCCAGCAGCTCCACCGGGACTAGCGGGGTCTGGCGGGACAATGAGCAGTTCTTC
- | - | TRBJ2-7 | TRBV18 | CASSHAGHSYEQYF | TGTGCCAGCTCACATGCAGGGCACTCCTACGAGCAGTACTTC
- | - | TRBJ2-7 | TRBV19 | CASSIKGSYEQYF | TGTGCCAGTAGTATAAAGGGCTCCTACGAGCAGTACTTC
- | - | TRBJ2-1 | TRBV13 | CASSFGKDNEQFF | TGTGCCAGCAGCTTTGGGAAAGACAATGAGCAGTTCTTC
- | - | TRBJ1-5 | TRBV7-2 | CASSLEGSPNQPQHF | TGTGCCAGCAGCTTAGAAGGTTCCCCCAATCAGCCCCAGCATTTT
- | TRBD1 | TRBJ1-2 | TRBV13 | CASSLVRQGIGYGYTF | TGTGCCAGCAGCTTAGTGCGACAGGGTATTGGGTATGGCTACACCTTC
- | - | TRBJ2-3 | TRBV6-5 | CASRDAGSGTDTQYF | TGTGCCAGCAGAGACGCGGGGAGTGGCACAGATACGCAGTATTTT
- | TRBD1 | TRBJ1-2 | TRBV24-1 | CATSDNTGGRNYGYTF | TGTGCCACCAGTGACAATACAGGGGGCCGAAACTATGGCTACACCTTC
- | TRBD1 | TRBJ2-2 | TRBV27 | CASSAAGTGSGSSSTGELFF | TGTGCCAGCAGTGCCGCCGGGACAGGGTCGGGTAGCTCCTCGACCGGGGAGCTGTTTTTT
- | TRBD2 | TRBJ2-1 | TRBV6-5 | CASSYSPAGGGNEQFF | TGTGCCAGCAGTTACTCCCCAGCGGGGGGGGGAAATGAGCAGTTCTTC
- | - | TRBJ1-3 | TRBV7-2 | CASSFKALGADTIYF | TGTGCCAGCAGCTTCAAAGCATTGGGTGCTGACACCATATATTTT
once | - | TRBJ2-1 | TRBV9 | CASSVEGHLNEQFF | TGTGCCAGCAGCGTAGAGGGGCACCTCAATGAGCAGTTCTTC
- | TRBD2 | TRBJ2-1 | TRBV7-9 | CASSRAGGPDNEQFF | TGTGCCAGCAGCCGAGCGGGAGGGCCCGACAATGAGCAGTTCTTC
- | TRBD2 | TRBJ2-7 | TRBV11-3 | CASASGSPEQYF | TGTGCCAGCGCTAGCGGGAGCCCCGAGCAGTACTTC
- | - | TRBJ2-5 | TRBV30 | CAWSETPILQETQYF | TGTGCCTGGAGTGAAACACCTATCCTCCAAGAGACCCAGTACTTC
- | - | TRBJ1-1 | TRBV7-8 | CASSFEKNTEAFF | TGTGCCAGCAGCTTTGAAAAGAACACTGAAGCTTTCTTT
- | - | TRBJ2-1 | TRBV3-1/TRBV3-2 | CASSQGAEAHNEQFF | TGTGCCAGCAGCCAAGGAGCGGAGGCCCACAATGAGCAGTTCTTC
- | - | TRBJ1-3 | TRBV12-3/TRBV12-4 | CASRKDSGNTIYF | TGTGCCAGCAGGAAAGACTCTGGAAACACCATATATTTT
once | - | TRBJ2-2 | TRBV3-1/TRBV3-2 | CASSQELSGTGELFF | TGTGCCAGCAGCCAAGAATTATCGGGCACCGGGGAGCTGTTTTTT
- | - | TRBJ1-2 | TRBV7-9 | CASSLGGGGTAGGYTF | TGTGCCAGCAGCTTAGGTGGAGGCGGCACGGCAGGTGGCTACACCTTC
- | - | TRBJ2-7 | TRBV12-5 | CASGLVLGKSSYEQYF | TGTGCTAGTGGTTTGGTACTAGGCAAGAGCTCCTACGAGCAGTACTTC
- | - | TRBJ2-7 | TRBV30 | CAWSPLIRTDHPYEQYF | TGTGCCTGGAGTCCCCTTATCCGGACAGATCACCCCTACGAGCAGTACTTC
- | - | TRBJ1-2 | TRBV6-5 | CASSYSWGQYSDGYTF | TGTGCCAGCAGTTACTCTTGGGGGCAGTATTCGGATGGCTACACCTTC
- | TRBD1 | TRBJ1-2 | TRBV5-8 | CASRRDRVEGYTF | TGTGCCAGCAGAAGGGACAGGGTTGAGGGCTACACCTTC
- | - | TRBJ1-1 | TRBV27 | CASTPASGTEAFF | TGTGCCAGCACGCCCGCTTCCGGCACTGAAGCTTTCTTT
- | - | TRBJ1-2 | TRBV7-2 | CASSLVAGYRPPPYGYTF | TGTGCCAGCAGCTTAGTCGCAGGATATCGTCCCCCTCCTTACGGCTACACCTTC